This T cell receptor (beta chain) was sequenced in a study of blood T cell repertoires in COVID-19. TCRdb's copy holds only in-frame clones and misses some; the assay was immunoSEQ multiplex PCR. The sample records about 250,000 clones, 86% being singletons. The V end was cut by 2 bases, the J end by 3 bases, with 11 bases between. Germline V CDR1 and CDR2: LNHDA, SQIVND (reference sequence). The CDR3 is 15 amino acids. V and J are TRBV19 and TRBJ1-5; a weak D match, TRBD1 (5 bases). The source of this sequence is a middle-aged man who had recovered from COVID-19. Sequencing was carried out using PBMCs or T cells enriched from blood (not recorded which). The CDR3 spells CASSISNRFNQPQHF. The CDR3 nucleotides read TGTGCCAGTAGTATATCGAACAGGTTCAATCAGCCCCAGCATTTT. The full variable domain, rest sourced from reference TRBV19 and TRBJ1-5, is DGGITQSPKYLFRKEGQNVTLSCEQNLNHDAMYWYRQDPGQGLRLIYYSQIVNDFQKGDIAEGYSVSREKKESFPLTVTSAQKNPTAFYLCASSISNRFNQPQHFGDGTRLSIL.